Presented here are 5 T cell receptor beta chains from one specimen sequenced in a study of T cell changes during pregnancy in multiple sclerosis. Assay: immunoSEQ multiplex PCR; the TCRdb copy retains only in-frame clones and omits some. Here the sample spans tens of thousands of clones, about 92% being singletons. Sequencing was performed on peripheral blood, taken in the second trimester of pregnancy. Source of these receptors: a female donor with multiple sclerosis, enrolled in a pregnancy study.

The chain joins TRBV11-3 to TRBJ1-5; possible D gene TRBD1, 5 bases. CDR3 size: 15 residues. Trimming took 5 bases from V and 1 from J, leaving 12 bases between them. Germline CDR1 and CDR2: SGHNT and YENEEA. This CDR3 is CASSPGGGSNQPQHF. The CDR3, as DNA: TGTGCCAGCAGCCCGGGGGGGGGAAGCAATCAGCCCCAGCATTTT.

In DNA, the CDR3 is TGTGCCAGCAGCGCGCGACAGGGTTCCTACAATGAGCAGTTCTTC. Protein: CASSARQGSYNEQFF. The genes are TRBV9 and TRBJ2-1, with 7 bases fitting TRBD1. The CDR3 covers 15 residues. Germline V gene data show CDR1 as SGDLS and CDR2 as YYNGEE. After removal of 3 bases from V and 1 base from J, the junction contained 4 bases not matched to a gene.

This clone was counted a single time. This chain uses TRBV7-9 with TRBJ2-7; a weak D match, TRBD1 (7 bases). V lost 4 bases to trimming and J lost 5 bases, with 12 bases between them. Germline CDR1 SEHNR, CDR2 FQNEAQ (reference sequence). The CDR3 has 13 amino acids. CDR3 sequence reads: CASSSGGGNEQYF. CDR3 DNA sequence: TGTGCCAGCAGCTCAGGGGGAGGCAACGAGCAGTACTTC.

This chain links TRBV19 with TRBJ2-2, with TRBD1 identical over 10 bases. Germline trimming cut 6 bases from V and 7 bases from J; bases unmatched to any gene: 11. CDR1 is LNHDA, CDR2 SQIVND, per germline (reference sequence). This CDR3 has 16 residues. The CDR3 sequence is CASSNTRDRGYGELFF. For the CDR3, the DNA is TGTGCCAGTAGCAATACCCGGGACAGGGGATACGGGGAGCTGTTTTTT.

The J gene is TRBJ1-3, the V gene TRBV7-3, with 11 bases matching TRBD1. Germline V CDR1 and CDR2: SGHTA, FQGTGA. The CDR3 sequence is 16 residues long. V lost 2 bases to trimming and J lost 7 bases; unmatched junction nucleotides: 7. Written as DNA, the CDR3 is TGTGCCAGCAGCTTATCAACGGGACAGGGGGAGAACACCATATATTTT. This translates into CASSLSTGQGENTIYF.